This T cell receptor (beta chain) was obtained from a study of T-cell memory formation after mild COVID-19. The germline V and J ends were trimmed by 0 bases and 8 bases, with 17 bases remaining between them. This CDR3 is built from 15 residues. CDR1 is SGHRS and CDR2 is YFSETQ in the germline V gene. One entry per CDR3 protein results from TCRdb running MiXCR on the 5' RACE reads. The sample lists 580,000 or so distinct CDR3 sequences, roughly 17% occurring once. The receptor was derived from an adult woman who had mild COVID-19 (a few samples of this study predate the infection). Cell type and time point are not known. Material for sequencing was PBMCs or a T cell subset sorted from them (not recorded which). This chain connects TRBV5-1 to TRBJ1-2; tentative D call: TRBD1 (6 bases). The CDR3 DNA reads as TGCGCCAGCAGCTTGGTACTTGCAGGGGCAGAAGGCTACACCTTC. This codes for CASSLVLAGAEGYTF.